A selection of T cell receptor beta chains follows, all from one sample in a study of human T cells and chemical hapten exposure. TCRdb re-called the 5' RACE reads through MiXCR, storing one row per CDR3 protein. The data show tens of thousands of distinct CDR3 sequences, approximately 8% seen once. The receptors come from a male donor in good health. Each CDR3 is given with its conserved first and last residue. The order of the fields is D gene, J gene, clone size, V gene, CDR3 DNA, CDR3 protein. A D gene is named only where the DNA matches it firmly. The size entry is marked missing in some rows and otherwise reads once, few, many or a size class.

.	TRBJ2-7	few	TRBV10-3	TGTGCCATCAGCCGGCGGGATACCTACGAGCAGTACTTC	CAISRRDTYEQYF
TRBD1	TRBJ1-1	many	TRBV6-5	TGTGCCAGCAGTACAGGGGCAAACACTGAAGCTTTCTTT	CASSTGANTEAFF
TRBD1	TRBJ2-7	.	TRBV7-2	TGTGCCAGCAGCTTAGCTATGGACAGGGCCGTGGGGTACGAGCAGTACTTC	CASSLAMDRAVGYEQYF
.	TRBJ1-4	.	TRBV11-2	TGTGCCAGCAGCTTAAGAAGCGGGGAAAAACTGTTTTTT	CASSLRSGEKLFF
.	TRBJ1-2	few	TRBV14	TGTGCCAGCAGCCCCCCCGGTACCGGTAACTATGGCTACACCTTC	CASSPPGTGNYGYTF
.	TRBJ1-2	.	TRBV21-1	TGTGCCAGCAGCACTGAGCGGGGGCATGGCTACACCTTC	CASSTERGHGYTF
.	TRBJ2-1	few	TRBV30	TGTGCCTGGAGTGTACAAGGGATAGTGACAAGCAATGAGCAGTTCTTC	CAWSVQGIVTSNEQFF
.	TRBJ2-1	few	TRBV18	TGTGCCAGCTCACAAAGCGGCAATGAGCAGTTCTTC	CASSQSGNEQFF
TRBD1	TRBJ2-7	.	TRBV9	TGTGCCAGCAGCCCAAGAGACGGGGACAGCCCCTACGAGCAGTACTTC	CASSPRDGDSPYEQYF
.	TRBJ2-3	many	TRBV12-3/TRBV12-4	TGTGCCAGCAGCCCCAGGGATGGCCCTGATACGCAGTATTTT	CASSPRDGPDTQYF
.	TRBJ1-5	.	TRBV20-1	TGCAGTGCTAGAGCGGGAGTTAGCAATCAGCCCCAGCATTTT	CSARAGVSNQPQHF
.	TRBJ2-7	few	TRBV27	TGTGCCAGCAGTTTAGGGCAGATAGACTACGAGCAGTACTTC	CASSLGQIDYEQYF
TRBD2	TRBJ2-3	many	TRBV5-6	TGTGCCAGCAGCCATGCCGGGACTACTAGCACAGATACGCAGTATTTT	CASSHAGTTSTDTQYF
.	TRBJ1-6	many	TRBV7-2	TGTGCCAGCAGCTCCCCAGACAAGCGGGATTCACCCCTCCACTTT	CASSSPDKRDSPLHF
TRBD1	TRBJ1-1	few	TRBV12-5	TGTGCTAGTGGTTTGGGGACAGGGGGAGAGGGGACTGAAGCTTTCTTT	CASGLGTGGEGTEAFF
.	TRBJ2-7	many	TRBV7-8	TGTGCCAGCAGCTTAAATCCAGGAACCTACGAGCAGTACTTC	CASSLNPGTYEQYF
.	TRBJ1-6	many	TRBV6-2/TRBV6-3	TGTGCCAGCAGTCAGTCCAAAACAGGGACCTCACCCCTCCACTTT	CASSQSKTGTSPLHF
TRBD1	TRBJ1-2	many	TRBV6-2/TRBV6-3	TGTGCCAGCAGGGAGAACAGGGGAAGAAACTATGGCTACACCTTC	CASRENRGRNYGYTF
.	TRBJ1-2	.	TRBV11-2	TGTGCCAGCAGCCTAGTTCCGGGGGCGAACTATGGCTACACCTTC	CASSLVPGANYGYTF
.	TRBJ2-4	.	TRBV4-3	TGCGCCAGCAGCCAACGCCAACACGGGGCGATTCAGTACTTC	CASSQRQHGAIQYF
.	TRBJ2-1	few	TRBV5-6	TGTGCCAGCAGCTTGAAACCCTACAATGAGCAGTTCTTC	CASSLKPYNEQFF
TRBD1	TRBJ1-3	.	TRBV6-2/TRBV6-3	TGTGCCAGCAGTTACTCCGAGGGACAGGGGAACACCATATATTTT	CASSYSEGQGNTIYF
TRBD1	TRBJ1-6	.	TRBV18	TGTGCCAGCTCACCTCGAGGGGGCAGAGATAATTCACCCCTCCACTTT	CASSPRGGRDNSPLHF
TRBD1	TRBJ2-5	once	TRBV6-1	TGTGCCAGCAGCCGGGACAGGGGCCAAGAGACCCAGTACTTC	CASSRDRGQETQYF
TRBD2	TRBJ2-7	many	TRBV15	TGTGCCACCAGCAGAGTTCGAGCGGGGGGGCCCTACGAGCAGTACTTC	CATSRVRAGGPYEQYF
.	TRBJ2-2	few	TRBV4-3	TGCGCCAGCAGCCATATTGGAAGGGTGAACACCGGGGAGCTGTTTTTT	CASSHIGRVNTGELFF
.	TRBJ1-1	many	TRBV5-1	TGCGCCAGCAGCTTGGAGAGGGGGACTGAAGCTTTCTTT	CASSLERGTEAFF